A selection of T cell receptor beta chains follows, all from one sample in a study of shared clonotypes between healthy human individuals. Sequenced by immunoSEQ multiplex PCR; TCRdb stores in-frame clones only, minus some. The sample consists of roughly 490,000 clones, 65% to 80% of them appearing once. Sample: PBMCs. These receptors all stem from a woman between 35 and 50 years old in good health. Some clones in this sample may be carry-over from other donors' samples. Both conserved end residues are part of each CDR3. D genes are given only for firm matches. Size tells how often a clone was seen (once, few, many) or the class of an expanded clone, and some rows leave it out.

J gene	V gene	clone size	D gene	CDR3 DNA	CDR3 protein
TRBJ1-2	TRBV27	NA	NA	TGTGCCAGCAGTTCCATCGGGCGCAAAATTGGCTACACCTTC	CASSSIGRKIGYTF
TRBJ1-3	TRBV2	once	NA	TGTGCCAGCAGTGAGATTTACAGCTCTGGAAACACCATATATTTT	CASSEIYSSGNTIYF
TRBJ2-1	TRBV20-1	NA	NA	TGCAGTGCCCTAGTCAATGAGCAGTTCTTC	CSALVNEQFF
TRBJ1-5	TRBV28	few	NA	TGTGCCAGCAGTGTGAATTGGATGGATGGTAGTCAGCCCCAGCATTTT	CASSVNWMDGSQPQHF
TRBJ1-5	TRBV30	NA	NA	TGTGCCTGGAGTGGTCAACCGAATCAGCCCCAGCATTTT	CAWSGQPNQPQHF
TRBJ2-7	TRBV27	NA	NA	TGTGCCAGCGGAGACTACGAGCAGTACTTC	CASGDYEQYF
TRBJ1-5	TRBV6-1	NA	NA	TGTGCCAGCCGACCGCGGTTAATGCGGCCCCAGCATTTT	CASRPRLMRPQHF
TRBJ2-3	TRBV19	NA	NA	TGTGCCAGTAGTGGGGCGGACTTTCGAGCAGATACGCAGTATTTT	CASSGADFRADTQYF
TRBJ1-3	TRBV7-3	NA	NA	TGTGCCAGCAGCCTACGAGGGAGAGCAGATTACTCTGGAAACACCATATATTTT	CASSLRGRADYSGNTIYF
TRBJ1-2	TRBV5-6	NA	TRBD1	TGTGCCAGCAGCTTGGGAGGGGGCGACGGTGGCTACACCTTC	CASSLGGGDGGYTF
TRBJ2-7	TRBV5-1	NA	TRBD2	TGCGCCAGCAGCTTGGGGATAGCGGGAGGGGACGAGCAGTACTTC	CASSLGIAGGDEQYF
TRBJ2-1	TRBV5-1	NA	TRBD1	TGCGCCAGCAGCCCCGGACAGGGTGCTCACAATGAGCAGTTCTTC	CASSPGQGAHNEQFF
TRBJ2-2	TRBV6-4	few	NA	TGTGCCAGCAGTGACTCGTTTAGCCCGAACACCGGGGAGCTGTTTTTT	CASSDSFSPNTGELFF
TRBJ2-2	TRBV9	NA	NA	TGTGCCAGCAGCGTAGTTGCCCGAAACACCGGGGAGCTGTTTTTT	CASSVVARNTGELFF
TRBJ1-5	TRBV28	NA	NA	TGTGCCAGCAGTTTACTTGGAGCTCAGCCCCAGCATTTT	CASSLLGAQPQHF
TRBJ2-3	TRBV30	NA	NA	TGTGCCTGGACGACCGGGACAGATACGCAGTATTTT	CAWTTGTDTQYF
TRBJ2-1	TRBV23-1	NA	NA	TGCGCCAGCAGTCAATCCCGGACAGTTATATCCTACAATGAGCAGTTCTTC	CASSQSRTVISYNEQFF
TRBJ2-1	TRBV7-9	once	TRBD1	TGTGCCAGCAGCCGGGGACAGGGAATGAGGAATGAGCAGTTCTTC	CASSRGQGMRNEQFF
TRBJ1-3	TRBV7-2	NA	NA	TGTGCCAGCAGCCAACAGGGTGGCTCTGGAAACACCATATATTTT	CASSQQGGSGNTIYF